Listed here are 10 T cell receptor beta chains from one sample, sequenced in a study of early T cells in non-severe SARS-CoV-2 infection. TCRdb itself ran the 5' RACE reads through MiXCR, one entry per CDR3 protein. The table lists 70,000 to 90,000 distinct CDR3 sequences, 14% to 15% of them singletons. Material for sequencing was whole blood. Receptors originate from an adult who was a healthcare worker with PCR-confirmed SARS-CoV-2 infection or an uninfected control (not recorded which).

The chain couples TRBV4-1 to TRBJ1-1; possible D gene TRBD1, 6 bases. The CDR3 is 14 amino acids. Trimming shortened V by 5 bases and J by 5 bases, and 15 bases separated the two germline ends. Germline CDR1 is MGHRA and CDR2 is YSYEKL. DNA of the CDR3: TGCGCCAGCAGCTCCCCGACAGGCGGGACTGAAGCTTTCTTT. Encoded protein: CASSSPTGGTEAFF.

This clonotype was picked up a small number of times. The chain uses TRBV30 and TRBJ1-1; D not resolved. V lost 1 base and J 1 base, leaving 13 bases between the germline ends. Germline V gene data show CDR1 as GTSNPN and CDR2 as SVGIG (reference sequence). The CDR3 consists of 15 residues. CDR3 loop: CAWSDQLWGNTEAFF. For the CDR3, the DNA is TGTGCCTGGAGTGACCAGTTGTGGGGGAACACTGAAGCTTTCTTT.

The chain carries TRBV9 and TRBJ2-5; the D is unclear. The CDR3 is made up of 15 amino acids. Trimming left V 0 bases short and J 1 base short, with 10 bases between. Germline lookup yields CDR1 SGDLS and CDR2 YYNGEE. In DNA, the CDR3 is TGTGCCAGCAGCGTAGGGTGGAGCTTCCAAGAGACCCAGTACTTC. Its protein is CASSVGWSFQETQYF.

The V gene is TRBV20-1, the J gene TRBJ2-7; 7 bases fit TRBD2. The CDR3 is 15 amino acids. From germline, CDR1 is DFQATT and CDR2 SNEGSKA (reference sequence). V trimming: 1 base; J trimming: 3 bases; junction bases outside the gene matches: 9. CDR3 bases: TGCAGTGCTAGAGGGATGGGGGAGGGCCTCTACGAGCAGTACTTC. This codes for CSARGMGEGLYEQYF.

This clonotype has ten or more counts. This chain joins TRBV28 and TRBJ2-7; 7 bases are a match to TRBD2. Germline CDR1 is MDHEN and CDR2 is SYDVKM. Trimming removed 4 bases from V and 3 bases from J; junction bases left unmatched: 9. The CDR3 totals 15 residues. CDR3 protein: CASSSRRTSVYEQYF. CDR3 DNA: TGTGCCAGCAGTTCGAGGAGAACTAGCGTCTACGAGCAGTACTTC.

The gene calls are TRBV4-1 and TRBJ2-7; a weak D match, TRBD1 (5 bases). The germline V and J ends were trimmed by 0 bases and 1 base, with 13 bases remaining between them. CDR1 is MGHRA, CDR2 YSYEKL, per germline. CDR3 length: 16 residues. CDR3 residues: CASSQEYPGISYEQYF. CDR3 coding DNA: TGCGCCAGCAGCCAAGAATACCCAGGGATATCCTACGAGCAGTACTTC.

This clonotype was seen only a few times. The V and J genes are TRBV11-2 and TRBJ2-2; maybe TRBD2 (6 bases). The CDR3 sequence is 15 residues long. Germline V gives CDR1 SGHAT, CDR2 FQNNGV. The ends were cut back, 6 bases at V and 2 bases at J, with 13 bases in the middle. The CDR3 nucleotides are TGTGCCAGCAGACGACCGGGACTTAACACCGGGGAGCTGTTTTTT. Its protein is CASRRPGLNTGELFF.

The chain combines TRBV5-1 with TRBJ2-7; TRBD2 aligns across 7 bases. The length of the CDR3 is 15 residues. In germline, CDR1 is SGHRS, CDR2 YFSETQ. Trimming removed 3 bases from V and 6 bases from J; junction bases left unmatched: 12. The CDR3 coding sequence is TGCGCCAGCAGCTCGGAGGTGACTAGCCCCCGCGAGCAGTACTTC. It codes for CASSSEVTSPREQYF.

This clonotype occurred a few times. This chain connects TRBV6-1 to TRBJ1-6; D may be TRBD1 (5 bases). The V gene lost 8 bases and the J gene lost 0 bases, with 11 bases spanning the gap. There are 15 residues in the CDR3. In germline, CDR1 is MNHNS, CDR2 SASEGT. CDR3 amino acids: CASRDFSSYNSPLHF. CDR3 nucleotide sequence: TGTGCCAGCCGGGACTTCAGCTCCTATAATTCACCCCTCCACTTT.

The chain has TRBV7-6 and TRBJ2-1; D is ambiguous. Trimming removed 4 bases at V and 0 bases at J, with 19 bases between. The CDR3 covers 18 residues. The germline V gene has CDR1 SGHVS and CDR2 FNYEAQ. This CDR3 is CASSSGYQEASSYNEQFF. CDR3 bases: TGTGCCAGCAGCTCAGGATACCAAGAAGCGAGCTCCTACAATGAGCAGTTCTTC.